A single TCR beta chain is shown here with its context. The source of the sample is a study of T cell changes during pregnancy in multiple sclerosis. This CDR3 spans 15 amino acids. Germline lookup yields CDR1 ENHRY and CDR2 SYGVKD. Trimming removed 4 bases from V and 5 bases from J; junction bases left unmatched: 5. Generated by immunoSEQ multiplex PCR, the TCRdb table keeps only in-frame clones and is missing some. This sample carries around 95,000 clones, roughly 90% of them seen once, and the ten largest clones take about 2%. The J gene is TRBJ2-3, the V gene TRBV10-3; 11 nucleotides line up with TRBD2. This receptor was taken from a female donor with multiple sclerosis, enrolled in a pregnancy study. The sample here was peripheral blood, taken after pregnancy. In nucleotides, the CDR3 is TGTGCCATCAGTGCCACCGGGACTAGCGGAGATACGCAGTATTTT. Translated: CAISATGTSGDTQYF.